A single sample is the source of the 15 T cell receptor beta chains below, sequenced in a study of cytomegalovirus exposure and HLA in healthy donors. The PCR made use of 60 Vbeta and 13 Jbeta primers. Clones were sequenced by immunoSEQ multiplex PCR, and TCRdb holds only the in-frame ones, with some missing. The sample has 200,000 to 250,000 clones, around 76% seen once; the top ten hold under 0.8%. Sequences were obtained from PBMCs. The receptors were sampled from a young man in good health and CMV-seronegative.

This rearrangement joins TRBV5-1 to TRBJ2-7, with no clear D. Germline CDR1 reads SGHRS; CDR2 reads YFSETQ. Between the trimmed V and J ends, which lost 1 base and 3 bases, there was a span of 8 bases. This CDR3 is 13 amino acids long. In DNA form, the CDR3 reads TGCGCCAGCAGCTTGACAGATAGCTACGAGCAGTACTTC. This sequence encodes CASSLTDSYEQYF.

The chain joins TRBV6-1 to TRBJ2-7; D is ambiguous. This CDR3 is built from 13 residues. The V gene lost 8 bases and the J gene lost 1 base, with 12 bases spanning the gap. Looked up from germline, CDR1 is MNHNS and CDR2 is SASEGT. CDR3 nucleotides: TGTGCCAGCCCCCCAGACTGGTCCTACGAGCAGTACTTC. The encoded protein is CASPPDWSYEQYF.

The chain couples TRBV12-5 to TRBJ2-1; TRBD2 matches 9 bases. The V segment lost 4 bases and the J segment 5 bases; nucleotides outside the gene matches: 6. The CDR3 has 15 amino acids. The germline gives CDR1 LGHNT, CDR2 FRNRAP. The CDR3 loop is CASGWGLAVDNEQFF. CDR3 DNA sequence: TGTGCTAGTGGTTGGGGACTAGCAGTGGACAATGAGCAGTTCTTC.

The chain combines TRBV29-1 with TRBJ1-2; D is possibly TRBD1 (6 bases). Trimming took off 1 base at V and 5 bases at J, with 8 bases between the two ends. This CDR3 has 12 amino acids. Germline lookup yields CDR1 SQVTM and CDR2 ANQGSEA. As DNA, the CDR3 is TGCAGCGTTGAAGGGACAGAGTATGGCTACACCTTC. Translating it yields CSVEGTEYGYTF.

The V and J genes are TRBV5-4 and TRBJ2-3; 9 bases fit TRBD2. The CDR3 is 16 residues long. J was trimmed by 3 bases and V by 4 bases; bases with no gene match: 9. Looked up from germline, CDR1 is SGHNT and CDR2 is YYREEE (reference sequence). The CDR3 nucleotides are TGTGCCAGCAGCACGGCCCTAGCGGGGACGACAGATACGCAGTATTTT. Protein sequence: CASSTALAGTTDTQYF. The entire variable domain, with the rest obtained from reference TRBV5-4 and TRBJ2-3, is as follows: ETGVTQSPTHLIKTRGQQVTLRCSSQSGHNTVSWYQQALGQGPQFIFQYYREEENGRGNFPPRFSGLQFPNYSSELNVNALELDDSALYLCASSTALAGTTDTQYFGPGTRLTVL.

V and J are TRBV2 and TRBJ2-5; D is uncertain. Germline loops: CDR1 SNHLY, CDR2 FYNNEI. V lost 7 bases, J lost 9 bases, and 18 bases lay in between. The CDR3 spans 13 residues. The CDR3 DNA sequence: TGTGCCAGCATATGGCTTCAGGAACCTTCCCAGTACTTC. Translating gives CASIWLQEPSQYF.

The chain links TRBV2 to TRBJ2-2, with TRBD2 identical over 9 bases. V was pared by 3 bases and J by 5 bases, with 7 bases of the junction left unmatched. Germline CDR1 is SNHLY and CDR2 is FYNNEI. This CDR3 spans 16 amino acids. The CDR3 spells CASSEGLAGRTGELFF. Here the CDR3 DNA reads TGTGCCAGCAGTGAGGGGCTAGCGGGAAGGACCGGGGAGCTGTTTTTT.

This chain connects TRBV28 to TRBJ1-2; TRBD1 is a possible D gene (6 bases). Trimming stripped 4 bases from V and 6 bases from J, with 12 bases between. The germline CDR1 and CDR2 sequences are MDHEN and SYDVKM. There are 13 residues in the CDR3. CDR3 loop: CASSSTGPDGYTF. The CDR3, as DNA: TGTGCCAGCAGTTCAACAGGGCCGGATGGCTACACCTTC.

The chain joins TRBV10-3 to TRBJ1-6; 7 bases map to TRBD1. The CDR3 consists of 17 residues. Trimming cost V 0 bases and J 6 bases; bases outside gene matches: 8. The germline V gene encodes CDR1 ENHRY and CDR2 SYGVKD. The CDR3 here is CAISESSEDRLNSPLHF. The DNA for the CDR3 is TGTGCCATCAGTGAGTCCTCGGAGGACAGGCTTAATTCACCCCTCCACTTT.

The chain recombines TRBV28 with TRBJ1-4, with D possibly being TRBD1 (6 bases). V was cut by 5 bases and J by 8 bases, with 15 bases left in between. The CDR3 consists of 14 residues. The germline gives CDR1 MDHEN, CDR2 SYDVKM. For the CDR3, the DNA is TGTGCCAGCAGTGACCAGGGGTTAGGGGAAAAACTGTTTTTT. It yields the protein CASSDQGLGEKLFF.

This clone occurred a few times. The CDR3 DNA reads as TGTGCCACCAACCTTGGGGGGTATAGGGGAAGAGGCAATCAGCCCCAGCATTTT. This gives the protein CATNLGGYRGRGNQPQHF. The chain carries TRBV7-4 and TRBJ1-5; D is perhaps TRBD1 (5 bases). Germline V gene sequence: CDR1 SGHVT, CDR2 SQSDAQ. V gave up 10 bases and J gave up 2 bases, with 27 bases separating them. This CDR3 is built from 18 residues.

The rearrangement joins TRBV10-3 to TRBJ2-5; D is possibly TRBD2 (5 bases). The germline V gene has CDR1 ENHRY and CDR2 SYGVKD. The CDR3 covers 13 residues. Between the trimmed V and J ends, which lost 2 bases and 4 bases, there was a span of 8 bases. This chain's CDR3 is CAISEEAGETQYF. DNA of the CDR3: TGTGCCATCAGTGAGGAGGCGGGAGAGACCCAGTACTTC.

The chain recombines TRBV10-3 with TRBJ1-1; D possibly corresponds to TRBD1 (6 bases). Trimming cost V 6 bases and J 1 base, with 12 bases left between them. The CDR3 is 14 amino acids. Germline V gives CDR1 ENHRY, CDR2 SYGVKD. The CDR3 DNA reads TGTGCCATCAGAGACAGGAACTCGAACACTGAAGCTTTCTTT. Translation: CAIRDRNSNTEAFF.

The rearrangement joins TRBV4-1 to TRBJ2-7, with D unclear. The CDR3 length is 13 residues. V lost 0 bases and J 4 bases, leaving 7 bases between the germline ends. Germline assignment: CDR1 MGHRA and CDR2 YSYEKL. The CDR3 loop is CASSQDLAYEQYF. The CDR3 DNA reads as TGCGCCAGCAGCCAAGATTTAGCTTACGAGCAGTACTTC.

The chain uses TRBV5-6 and TRBJ2-5, with TRBD1 identical over 7 bases. Germline lookup yields CDR1 SGHDT and CDR2 YYEEEE. Trimming at V came to 0 bases and at J to 7 bases, leaving 12 bases not matched to a gene. This CDR3 region has 16 residues. The CDR3 spells CASSLDRGSLGGTQYF. CDR3 bases: TGTGCCAGCAGCTTGGACAGGGGCTCCCTAGGGGGGACCCAGTACTTC. The full variable domain, its missing parts supplied by reference TRBV5-6 and TRBJ2-5, is DAGVTQSPTHLIKTRGQQVTLRCSPKSGHDTVSWYQQALGQGPQFIFQYYEEEERQRGNFPDRFSGHQFPNYSSELNVNALLLGDSALYLCASSLDRGSLGGTQYFGPGTRLLVL.